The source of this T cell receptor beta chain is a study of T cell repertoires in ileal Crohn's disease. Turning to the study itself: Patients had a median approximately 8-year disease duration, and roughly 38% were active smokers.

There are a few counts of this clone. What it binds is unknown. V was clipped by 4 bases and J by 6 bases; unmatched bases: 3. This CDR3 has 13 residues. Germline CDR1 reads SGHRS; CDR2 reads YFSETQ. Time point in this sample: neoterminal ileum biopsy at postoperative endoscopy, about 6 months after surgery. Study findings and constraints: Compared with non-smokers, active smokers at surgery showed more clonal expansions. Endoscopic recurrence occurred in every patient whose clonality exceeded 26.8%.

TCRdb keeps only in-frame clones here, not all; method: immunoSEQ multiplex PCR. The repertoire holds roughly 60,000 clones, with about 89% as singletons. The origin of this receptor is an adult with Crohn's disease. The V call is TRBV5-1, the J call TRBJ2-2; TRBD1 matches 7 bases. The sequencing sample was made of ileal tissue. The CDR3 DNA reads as TGCGCCAGCAGCGGGGACAGACCCGGGGAGCTGTTTTTT. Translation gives CASSGDRPGELFF.